This TCR beta chain was retrieved from a study of blood T cell repertoires in COVID-19. Study-wide background: Samples representing acute and convalescent COVID-19 were sourced from the United States, Italy and Spain. T cells, B-cell-depleted T cells, or PBMCs provided the cDNA or gDNA that served as material.

Under the authors' procedure: From reference gene primer amplification, estimates of nucleated cell counts were derived. This table comes from immunoSEQ multiplex PCR, and its TCRdb copy is limited to in-frame clones, with some not included. For V, J and clone size, that table is used; D and trimming come from the DNA. Among some 260,000 clones listed, 60% to 75% were seen once. Germline V gives CDR1 SGHNT, CDR2 YENEEA. V was clipped by 1 base and J by 4 bases; unmatched bases: 10. The CDR3 is 17 amino acids. V gene TRBV11-3 combines with J gene TRBJ2-5, with TRBD1 matching 9 bases. The TCR was taken from a woman of 80 years or more with acute or convalescent COVID-19. The source material was peripheral blood. The CDR3 nucleotides are TGTGCCAGCAGCTTAGGTGGAACAGGGGGCTCTGGAGAGACCCAGTACTTC. This encodes CASSLGGTGGSGETQYF.